These T cell receptor beta chains were read from a single sample in a study of shared clonotypes between healthy human individuals. Measured with immunoSEQ multiplex PCR; TCRdb has only the in-frame clones, and not every one. The profile covers roughly 2.2 million clones, with approximately 90% appearing a single time and approximately 0.41% taken by the ten largest. The sequencing sample was made of naive CD4+ T cells from PBMCs. These receptors came from a man between 18 and 29 years old in good health. Some clones in this sample may be carry-over from other donors' samples. CDR3s include the opening cysteine and the closing phenylalanine or tryptophan. The D gene is left open where the match is weak. Not every row has a clone size; where given, it reads once, few, many or a size class.

v_gene: TRBV5-1; len: 13; abundance: NA; j_gene: TRBJ2-1; d_gene: NA; CDR3aa: CASSLQRDNEQFF; CDR3nt: TGCGCCAGCAGCCTCCAACGCGACAATGAGCAGTTCTTC
v_gene: TRBV7-3; len: 14; abundance: NA; j_gene: TRBJ2-7; d_gene: TRBD2; CDR3aa: CASSPGLVSYEQYF; CDR3nt: TGTGCCAGCAGTCCCGGACTAGTCTCCTACGAGCAGTACTTC
v_gene: TRBV12-5; len: 13; abundance: NA; j_gene: TRBJ1-1; d_gene: NA; CDR3aa: CASGVGSNTEAFF; CDR3nt: TGTGCTAGTGGCGTAGGCTCGAACACTGAAGCTTTCTTT
v_gene: TRBV27; len: 15; abundance: NA; j_gene: TRBJ2-7; d_gene: NA; CDR3aa: CASSFGAGPSVEQYF; CDR3nt: TGTGCCAGCAGTTTTGGGGCGGGACCCTCGGTTGAGCAGTACTTC
v_gene: TRBV6-5; len: 14; abundance: NA; j_gene: TRBJ2-7; d_gene: TRBD1; CDR3aa: CASSAGTASYEQYF; CDR3nt: TGTGCCAGCAGCGCCGGGACAGCGTCCTACGAGCAGTACTTC
v_gene: TRBV30; len: 11; abundance: NA; j_gene: TRBJ2-1; d_gene: NA; CDR3aa: CAWTHSFEQFF; CDR3nt: TGTGCCTGGACGCACAGTTTTGAGCAGTTCTTC
v_gene: TRBV28; len: 15; abundance: NA; j_gene: TRBJ2-1; d_gene: NA; CDR3aa: CASSYAGSSYNEQFF; CDR3nt: TGTGCCAGCAGTTATGCAGGAAGCTCCTACAATGAGCAGTTCTTC
v_gene: TRBV19; len: 15; abundance: NA; j_gene: TRBJ1-1; d_gene: NA; CDR3aa: CASSIEGRGNTEAFF; CDR3nt: TGTGCCAGTAGTATAGAGGGCAGGGGAAACACTGAAGCTTTCTTT
v_gene: TRBV28; len: 15; abundance: NA; j_gene: TRBJ1-5; d_gene: TRBD1; CDR3aa: CASIWGTGVYQPQHF; CDR3nt: TGTGCCAGCATCTGGGGGACAGGAGTCTATCAGCCCCAGCATTTT
v_gene: TRBV28; len: 12; abundance: NA; j_gene: TRBJ1-5; d_gene: NA; CDR3aa: CASSNAGQPQHF; CDR3nt: TGTGCCAGCAGTAACGCGGGACAGCCCCAGCATTTT
v_gene: TRBV28; len: 14; abundance: NA; j_gene: TRBJ1-4; d_gene: TRBD1; CDR3aa: CASSRQGAGEKLFF; CDR3nt: TGTGCCAGCAGTCGACAGGGGGCTGGTGAAAAACTGTTTTTT
v_gene: TRBV7-6; len: 14; abundance: NA; j_gene: TRBJ2-3; d_gene: NA; CDR3aa: CASRSRGSADTQYF; CDR3nt: TGTGCCAGCAGGTCTAGGGGCAGCGCAGATACGCAGTATTTT
v_gene: TRBV19; len: 13; abundance: NA; j_gene: TRBJ1-1; d_gene: TRBD1; CDR3aa: CASSMGQGAEAFF; CDR3nt: TGTGCCAGTAGTATGGGACAGGGGGCTGAAGCTTTCTTT
v_gene: TRBV28; len: 12; abundance: NA; j_gene: TRBJ2-7; d_gene: NA; CDR3aa: CASSPGRWEQYF; CDR3nt: TGTGCCAGCAGCCCGGGGAGGTGGGAGCAGTACTTC
v_gene: TRBV18; len: 14; abundance: once; j_gene: TRBJ1-1; d_gene: TRBD1; CDR3aa: CASSPDRDHTEAFF; CDR3nt: TGTGCCAGCTCACCGGACAGGGATCACACTGAAGCTTTCTTT
v_gene: TRBV7-6; len: 13; abundance: NA; j_gene: TRBJ2-1; d_gene: NA; CDR3aa: CASSQTMPGGQFF; CDR3nt: TGTGCCAGCAGCCAGACCATGCCCGGGGGTCAGTTCTTC
v_gene: TRBV4-1; len: 14; abundance: once; j_gene: TRBJ2-3; d_gene: TRBD2; CDR3aa: CASRLSGRGDTQYF; CDR3nt: TGCGCCAGCAGGCTTAGCGGGAGGGGTGATACGCAGTATTTT
v_gene: TRBV18; len: 17; abundance: once; j_gene: TRBJ2-3; d_gene: NA; CDR3aa: CASSPPFSGRSTDTQYF; CDR3nt: TGTGCCAGCTCACCACCGTTCAGCGGCCGGAGCACAGATACGCAGTATTTT
v_gene: TRBV27; len: 15; abundance: NA; j_gene: TRBJ1-5; d_gene: NA; CDR3aa: CASSPTGGAYQPQHF; CDR3nt: TGTGCCAGCAGTCCCACGGGGGGGGCGTATCAGCCCCAGCATTTT
v_gene: TRBV28; len: 13; abundance: NA; j_gene: TRBJ2-1; d_gene: TRBD1; CDR3aa: CASSRDSYNEQFF; CDR3nt: TGTGCCAGCAGTCGGGACAGCTACAATGAGCAGTTCTTC
v_gene: TRBV2; len: 15; abundance: NA; j_gene: TRBJ1-1; d_gene: NA; CDR3aa: CASRGDGGLNTEAFF; CDR3nt: TGTGCCAGCAGGGGGGACGGGGGCTTGAACACTGAAGCTTTCTTT
v_gene: TRBV7-2; len: 14; abundance: few; j_gene: TRBJ1-5; d_gene: NA; CDR3aa: CASSLARVGQPQHF; CDR3nt: TGTGCCAGCAGCTTAGCCAGGGTGGGACAGCCCCAGCATTTT
v_gene: TRBV7-9; len: 15; abundance: NA; j_gene: TRBJ2-1; d_gene: TRBD2; CDR3aa: CASREGRAFYNEQFF; CDR3nt: TGTGCCAGCAGGGAAGGGAGGGCCTTCTACAATGAGCAGTTCTTC
v_gene: TRBV5-1; len: 21; abundance: NA; j_gene: TRBJ2-1; d_gene: TRBD2; CDR3aa: CASGRRGLAGGESVPLGEQFF; CDR3nt: TGCGCCAGCGGCAGGAGGGGACTAGCGGGCGGGGAGTCCGTCCCCTTAGGTGAGCAGTTCTTC
v_gene: TRBV9; len: 18; abundance: NA; j_gene: TRBJ2-5; d_gene: TRBD2; CDR3aa: CASSATPGLAGGPGTQYF; CDR3nt: TGTGCCAGCAGCGCTACCCCTGGACTAGCGGGAGGGCCGGGGACCCAGTACTTC
v_gene: TRBV18; len: 16; abundance: NA; j_gene: TRBJ1-4; d_gene: TRBD1; CDR3aa: CASSRGQARTNEKLFF; CDR3nt: TGTGCCAGCTCACGGGGACAGGCCCGAACTAATGAAAAACTGTTTTTT
v_gene: TRBV2; len: 16; abundance: NA; j_gene: TRBJ2-1; d_gene: NA; CDR3aa: CASSVRGRGSYNEQFF; CDR3nt: TGTGCCAGCAGTGTCAGAGGGAGAGGGTCCTACAATGAGCAGTTCTTC
v_gene: TRBV7-2; len: 14; abundance: NA; j_gene: TRBJ2-1; d_gene: NA; CDR3aa: CASSLRSTYNEQFF; CDR3nt: TGTGCCAGCAGCTTGCGGAGCACCTACAATGAGCAGTTCTTC
v_gene: TRBV2; len: 13; abundance: NA; j_gene: TRBJ2-5; d_gene: NA; CDR3aa: CASNMNQGETQYF; CDR3nt: TGTGCCAGCAACATGAATCAGGGAGAGACCCAGTACTTC
v_gene: TRBV6-6; len: 16; abundance: NA; j_gene: TRBJ2-1; d_gene: NA; CDR3aa: CASSPSEGRQNNEQFF; CDR3nt: TGTGCCAGCAGTCCCTCAGAGGGGAGACAAAACAATGAGCAGTTCTTC
v_gene: TRBV7-6; len: 13; abundance: once; j_gene: TRBJ2-3; d_gene: NA; CDR3aa: CASSLVGPDTQYF; CDR3nt: TGTGCCAGCAGCTTAGTCGGGCCGGATACGCAGTATTTT
v_gene: TRBV7-9; len: 15; abundance: NA; j_gene: TRBJ2-5; d_gene: TRBD2; CDR3aa: CASSSGLAGKETQYF; CDR3nt: TGTGCCAGCAGCTCAGGACTAGCGGGAAAAGAGACCCAGTACTTC
v_gene: TRBV5-4; len: 14; abundance: NA; j_gene: TRBJ2-2; d_gene: NA; CDR3aa: CASSLTTQAGELFF; CDR3nt: TGTGCCAGCAGCTTGACTACCCAGGCCGGGGAGCTGTTTTTT
v_gene: TRBV19; len: 13; abundance: NA; j_gene: TRBJ1-1; d_gene: NA; CDR3aa: CASKPHENTEAFF; CDR3nt: TGTGCCAGCAAACCGCATGAAAACACTGAAGCTTTCTTT
v_gene: TRBV6-1; len: 15; abundance: NA; j_gene: TRBJ2-2; d_gene: TRBD1; CDR3aa: CASTSGTGFTGELFF; CDR3nt: TGTGCCAGCACCTCCGGGACAGGGTTTACCGGGGAGCTGTTTTTT
v_gene: TRBV6-5; len: 15; abundance: NA; j_gene: TRBJ1-2; d_gene: NA; CDR3aa: CASSYSKNSWRGYTF; CDR3nt: TGTGCCAGCAGTTACTCTAAGAACAGTTGGCGCGGCTACACCTTC
v_gene: TRBV27; len: 14; abundance: NA; j_gene: TRBJ1-1; d_gene: TRBD1; CDR3aa: CASSLTPGQGSAFF; CDR3nt: TGTGCCAGCAGTTTGACCCCTGGACAGGGATCAGCTTTCTTT
v_gene: TRBV10-1; len: 14; abundance: NA; j_gene: TRBJ2-7; d_gene: NA; CDR3aa: CASSGTQGNYEQYF; CDR3nt: TGCGCCAGCAGTGGAACTCAGGGGAACTACGAGCAGTACTTC
v_gene: TRBV7-2; len: 15; abundance: NA; j_gene: TRBJ2-7; d_gene: NA; CDR3aa: CASSLVSQGVYEQYF; CDR3nt: TGTGCCAGCAGCTTAGTGTCCCAGGGAGTCTACGAGCAGTACTTC
v_gene: TRBV6-1; len: 12; abundance: NA; j_gene: TRBJ2-1; d_gene: NA; CDR3aa: CASRDNRDEQFF; CDR3nt: TGTGCCAGCAGGGACAACAGGGACGAGCAGTTCTTC
v_gene: TRBV4-1; len: 14; abundance: once; j_gene: TRBJ1-2; d_gene: NA; CDR3aa: CASSQGIPGTGYTF; CDR3nt: TGCGCCAGCAGCCAAGGCATCCCAGGGACTGGCTACACCTTC
v_gene: TRBV5-1; len: 14; abundance: NA; j_gene: TRBJ1-2; d_gene: NA; CDR3aa: CASSPGTEVWGYTF; CDR3nt: TGCGCCAGCAGCCCCGGGACGGAGGTTTGGGGCTACACCTTC
v_gene: TRBV5-1; len: 16; abundance: NA; j_gene: TRBJ2-2; d_gene: NA; CDR3aa: CASSPVDREGAGELFF; CDR3nt: TGCGCCAGCAGTCCTGTCGACAGGGAGGGGGCCGGGGAGCTGTTTTTT
v_gene: TRBV7-9; len: 16; abundance: NA; j_gene: TRBJ2-1; d_gene: TRBD2; CDR3aa: CASSLRGSGNYNEQFF; CDR3nt: TGTGCCAGCAGCCTCCGGGGTAGCGGGAACTACAATGAGCAGTTCTTC
v_gene: TRBV18; len: 13; abundance: NA; j_gene: TRBJ2-7; d_gene: NA; CDR3aa: CASSETVAYEQYF; CDR3nt: TGTGCCAGCTCAGAGACAGTAGCCTACGAGCAGTACTTC
v_gene: TRBV6-1; len: 14; abundance: few; j_gene: TRBJ1-5; d_gene: NA; CDR3aa: CASSEVIGRQPQHF; CDR3nt: TGTGCCAGCAGTGAAGTGATAGGGAGGCAGCCCCAGCATTTT
v_gene: TRBV10-3; len: 14; abundance: NA; j_gene: TRBJ1-4; d_gene: NA; CDR3aa: CAIRGGNPNEKLFF; CDR3nt: TGTGCCATCAGGGGGGGCAACCCAAATGAAAAACTGTTTTTT
v_gene: TRBV5-1; len: 14; abundance: NA; j_gene: TRBJ1-2; d_gene: NA; CDR3aa: CASSFDGTGGGYTF; CDR3nt: TGCGCCAGCAGCTTCGACGGGACTGGAGGTGGCTACACCTTC
v_gene: TRBV12-5; len: 16; abundance: NA; j_gene: TRBJ2-2; d_gene: TRBD2; CDR3aa: CASGYQRGPNTGELFF; CDR3nt: TGTGCTAGTGGGTATCAGCGGGGGCCGAACACCGGGGAGCTGTTTTTT
v_gene: TRBV30; len: 13; abundance: NA; j_gene: TRBJ2-5; d_gene: NA; CDR3aa: CAWSDTYGETQYF; CDR3nt: TGTGCCTGGAGTGATACATACGGAGAGACCCAGTACTTC
v_gene: TRBV5-1; len: 16; abundance: NA; j_gene: TRBJ1-4; d_gene: NA; CDR3aa: CASSLVGQSTNEKLFF; CDR3nt: TGCGCCAGCAGCTTGGTCGGGCAGTCAACTAATGAAAAACTGTTTTTT